This T cell receptor beta chain was documented in a study of T cells in Graves' hyperthyroidism and ophthalmopathy. Study results and caveats: The model foresaw ophthalmopathy a median around 6 months prior to onset.

The source material, RNA transcripts, was used to amplify TCR beta CDR3 regions. Primed by the HTBI set, a first-round RT-PCR was run on the TCR CDR3. TCRdb reprocessed the multiplex PCR reads with MiXCR, giving one entry per CDR3 protein. This sample carries some 600,000 distinct CDR3 sequences, about half of them seen once, and the ten largest clones take just under 8.5%. CDR3 length: 10 amino acids. Germline V lookup: CDR1 DFQATT, CDR2 SNEGSKA (reference sequence). V lost 3 bases to trimming and J lost 6 bases, with 6 bases between them. This clonotype was detected only a few times. Its antigen is as yet unknown.

Sample: peripheral blood or thyroid tissue (not recorded which). The source of this sequence is a woman aged 18-35 years with Graves' hyperthyroidism. The rearrangement uses TRBV20-1 and TRBJ2-7; D not certain. The CDR3 DNA is TGCAGTGCTAGCATTAGCGAGCAGTACTTC. Its translation: CSASISEQYF.